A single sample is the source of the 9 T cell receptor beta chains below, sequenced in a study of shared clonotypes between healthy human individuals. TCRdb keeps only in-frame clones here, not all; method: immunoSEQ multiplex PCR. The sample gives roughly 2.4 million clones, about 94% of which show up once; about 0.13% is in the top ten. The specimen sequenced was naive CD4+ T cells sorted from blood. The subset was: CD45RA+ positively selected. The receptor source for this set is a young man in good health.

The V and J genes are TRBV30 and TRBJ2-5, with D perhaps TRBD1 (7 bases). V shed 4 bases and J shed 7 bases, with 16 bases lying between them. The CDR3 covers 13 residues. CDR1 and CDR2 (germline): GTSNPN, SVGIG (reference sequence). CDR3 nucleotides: TGTGCCTGGACCGAAAGACAGGGAGGGACCCAGTACTTC. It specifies CAWTERQGGTQYF.

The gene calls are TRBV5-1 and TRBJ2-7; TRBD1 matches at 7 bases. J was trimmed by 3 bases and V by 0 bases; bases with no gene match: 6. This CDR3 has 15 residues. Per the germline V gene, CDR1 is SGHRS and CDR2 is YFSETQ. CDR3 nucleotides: TGCGCCAGCAGCTTGGACGTGACAGGGAACTACGAGCAGTACTTC. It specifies CASSLDVTGNYEQYF.

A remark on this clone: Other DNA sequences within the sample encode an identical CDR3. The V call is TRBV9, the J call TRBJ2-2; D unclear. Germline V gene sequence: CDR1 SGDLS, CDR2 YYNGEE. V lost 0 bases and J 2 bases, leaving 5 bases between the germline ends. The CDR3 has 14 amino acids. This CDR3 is CASSVAANTGELFF. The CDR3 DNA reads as TGTGCCAGCAGCGTAGCGGCTAACACCGGGGAGCTGTTTTTT.

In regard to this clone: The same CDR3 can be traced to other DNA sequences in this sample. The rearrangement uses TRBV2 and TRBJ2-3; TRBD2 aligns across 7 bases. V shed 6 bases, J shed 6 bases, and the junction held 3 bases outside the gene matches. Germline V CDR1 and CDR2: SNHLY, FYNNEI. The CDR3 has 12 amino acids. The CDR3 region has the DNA TGTGCCAGCAGGGAACTAGCGGATACGCAGTATTTT. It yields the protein CASRELADTQYF.

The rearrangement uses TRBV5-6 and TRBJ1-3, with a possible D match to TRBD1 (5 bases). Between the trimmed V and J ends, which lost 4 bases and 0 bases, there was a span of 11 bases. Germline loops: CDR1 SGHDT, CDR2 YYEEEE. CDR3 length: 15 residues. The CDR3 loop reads CASSPQVPSGNTIYF. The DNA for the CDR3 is TGTGCCAGCAGCCCACAGGTCCCCTCTGGAAACACCATATATTTT.

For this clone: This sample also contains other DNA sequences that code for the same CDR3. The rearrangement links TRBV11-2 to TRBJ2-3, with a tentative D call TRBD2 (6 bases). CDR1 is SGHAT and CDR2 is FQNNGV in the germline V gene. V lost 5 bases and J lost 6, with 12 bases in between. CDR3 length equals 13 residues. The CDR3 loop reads CASSLGLADTQYF. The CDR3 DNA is TGTGCCAGCAGCCTGGGACTCGCGGATACGCAGTATTTT.

The CDR3 loop reads CASSPRSGTANTGELFF. CDR3 DNA sequence: TGTGCCAGCAGCCCGCGATCCGGGACGGCGAACACCGGGGAGCTGTTTTTT. The chain recombines TRBV5-4 with TRBJ2-2; tentatively, D is TRBD1 or TRBD2 (5 bases each). The germline CDR1 and CDR2 sequences are SGHNT and YYREEE (reference sequence). V was shortened by 4 bases and J by 0 bases, with 16 bases between the two germline ends. This CDR3 has 17 residues.

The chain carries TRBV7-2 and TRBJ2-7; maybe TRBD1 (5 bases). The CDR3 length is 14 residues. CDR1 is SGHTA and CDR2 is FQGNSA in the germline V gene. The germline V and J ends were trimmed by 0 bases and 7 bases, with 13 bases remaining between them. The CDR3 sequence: CASSLAMGPWEQYF. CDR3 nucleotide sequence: TGTGCCAGCAGCTTAGCGATGGGGCCATGGGAGCAGTACTTC.

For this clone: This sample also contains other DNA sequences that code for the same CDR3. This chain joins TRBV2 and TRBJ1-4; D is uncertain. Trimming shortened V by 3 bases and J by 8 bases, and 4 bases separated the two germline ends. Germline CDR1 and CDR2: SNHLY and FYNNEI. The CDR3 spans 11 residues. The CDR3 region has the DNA TGTGCCAGCAGTGAGAGAGAAAAACTGTTTTTT. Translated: CASSEREKLFF.